The entry below describes one T cell receptor (beta chain). Its antigen is undetermined. The data are from a study of shared clonotypes between healthy human individuals. Turning to the study itself: The study enrolled a couple of women and a few men aged 18 to 49.

The CDR3 loop spans 16 amino acids. Study-wide points: Lower generation probabilities were found for non-shared clonotypes than for those shared by all four donors. Naive CD4 clonotypes were shared across several donors at 5% to 6%.

The assay was run at deep level. The repertoire was sequenced with immunoSEQ multiplex PCR; TCRdb's copy has only in-frame clones and lacks some. The sample lists about 690,000 clones, about 92% occurring once. The V call is TRBV21-1, the J call TRBJ2-1; the table's D call, TRBD2, was not checked against the DNA. TRBV21-1 is assigned pseudogene status. The source of this sequence is a young man in good health. Some clones in this sample may be carry-over from other donors' samples. The sequencing sample was made of memory CD8+ T cells from PBMCs. Subset here: CD45RO+ cells pooled with CCR7-negative TemRA cells. The CDR3 DNA reads as TGTGCCAGCAGCAAATCTCAGAGGAGGACCTACAATGAGCAGTTCTTC. As protein: CASSKSQRRTYNEQFF.